This T cell receptor beta chain was observed in a study of blood T cell repertoires in COVID-19. Study-level background: Both acute and convalescent COVID-19 samples were obtained from the United States, Italy and Spain. Sources were T cells, B-cell-depleted T cells, or PBMCs; the material itself was cDNA or gDNA.

In the original analysis: Amplifying reference gene primers gave estimates of nucleated cell counts. Assay used: immunoSEQ multiplex PCR; TCRdb lists only in-frame clones, some missing. That table is the source of V, J and clone size, and D and trimming were worked out from the DNA. The sample comprises about 74,000 clones, 90% of which are singletons, and about a tenth rests with the top ten. CDR3 length: 15 residues. The V and J ends lost 4 bases and 3 bases, in that order; junction bases with no gene match: 4. CDR1 is SGDLS and CDR2 is YYNGEE in the germline V gene. Sequenced: peripheral blood. This chain uses TRBV9 with TRBJ2-1, with 10 positions matching TRBD2. This sequence was found in a human donor in a cohort sampled during active COVID-19. This CDR3 reads CASSPGTSVYNEQFF. The CDR3 coding sequence is TGTGCCAGCAGCCCGGGGACTAGCGTCTACAATGAGCAGTTCTTC.